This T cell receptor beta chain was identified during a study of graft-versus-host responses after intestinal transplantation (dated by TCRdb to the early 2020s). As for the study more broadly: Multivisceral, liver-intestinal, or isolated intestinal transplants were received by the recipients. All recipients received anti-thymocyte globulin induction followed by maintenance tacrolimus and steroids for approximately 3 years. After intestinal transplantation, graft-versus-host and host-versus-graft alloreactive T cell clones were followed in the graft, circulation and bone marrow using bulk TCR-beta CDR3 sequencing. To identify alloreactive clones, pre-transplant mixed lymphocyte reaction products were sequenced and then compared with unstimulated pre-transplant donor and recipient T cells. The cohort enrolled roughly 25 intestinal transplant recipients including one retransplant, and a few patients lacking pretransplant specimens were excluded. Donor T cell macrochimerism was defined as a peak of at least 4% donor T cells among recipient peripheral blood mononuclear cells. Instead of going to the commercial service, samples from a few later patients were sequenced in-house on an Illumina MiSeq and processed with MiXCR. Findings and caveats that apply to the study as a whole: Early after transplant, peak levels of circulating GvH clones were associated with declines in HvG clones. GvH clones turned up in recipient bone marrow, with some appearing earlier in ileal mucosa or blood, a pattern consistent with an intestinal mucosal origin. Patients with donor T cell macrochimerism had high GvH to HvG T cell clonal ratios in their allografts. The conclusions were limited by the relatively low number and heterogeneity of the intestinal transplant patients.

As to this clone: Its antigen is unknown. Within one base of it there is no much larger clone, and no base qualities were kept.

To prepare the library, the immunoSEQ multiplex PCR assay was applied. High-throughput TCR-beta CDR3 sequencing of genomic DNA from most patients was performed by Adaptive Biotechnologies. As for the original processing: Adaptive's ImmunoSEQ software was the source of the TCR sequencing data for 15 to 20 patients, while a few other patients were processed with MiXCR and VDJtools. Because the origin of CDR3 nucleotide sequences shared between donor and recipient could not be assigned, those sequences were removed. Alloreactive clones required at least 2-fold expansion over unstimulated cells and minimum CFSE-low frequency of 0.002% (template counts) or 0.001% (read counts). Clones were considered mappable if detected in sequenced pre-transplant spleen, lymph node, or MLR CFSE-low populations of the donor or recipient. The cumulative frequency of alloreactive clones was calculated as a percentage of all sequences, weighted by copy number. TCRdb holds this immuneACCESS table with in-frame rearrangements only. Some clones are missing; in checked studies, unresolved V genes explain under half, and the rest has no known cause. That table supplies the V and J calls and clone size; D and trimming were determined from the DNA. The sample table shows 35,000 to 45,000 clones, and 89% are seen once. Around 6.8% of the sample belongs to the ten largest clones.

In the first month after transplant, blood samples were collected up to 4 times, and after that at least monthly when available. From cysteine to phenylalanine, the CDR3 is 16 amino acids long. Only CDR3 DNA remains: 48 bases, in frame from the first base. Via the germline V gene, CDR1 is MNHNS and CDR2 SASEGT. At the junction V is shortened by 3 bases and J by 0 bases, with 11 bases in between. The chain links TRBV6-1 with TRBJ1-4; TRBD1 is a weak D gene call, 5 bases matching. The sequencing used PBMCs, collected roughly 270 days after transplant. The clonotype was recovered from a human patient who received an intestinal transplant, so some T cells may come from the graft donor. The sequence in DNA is TGTGCCAGCAGTGAGGTTAGGGGAACAACTAATGAAAAACTGTTTTTT. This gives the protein CASSEVRGTTNEKLFF.